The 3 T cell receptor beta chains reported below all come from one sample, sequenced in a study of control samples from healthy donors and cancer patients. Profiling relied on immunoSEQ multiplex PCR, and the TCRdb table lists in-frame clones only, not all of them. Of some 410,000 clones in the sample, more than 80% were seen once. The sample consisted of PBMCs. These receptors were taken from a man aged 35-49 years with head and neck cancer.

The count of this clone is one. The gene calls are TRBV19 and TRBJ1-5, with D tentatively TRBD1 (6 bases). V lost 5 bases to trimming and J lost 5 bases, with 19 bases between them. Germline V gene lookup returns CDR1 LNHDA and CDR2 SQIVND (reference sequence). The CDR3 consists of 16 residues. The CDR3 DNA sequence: TGTGCCAGTAGTCCAGGAGGAAGGGGGGCTTATCAGCCCCAGCATTTT. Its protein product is CASSPGGRGAYQPQHF.

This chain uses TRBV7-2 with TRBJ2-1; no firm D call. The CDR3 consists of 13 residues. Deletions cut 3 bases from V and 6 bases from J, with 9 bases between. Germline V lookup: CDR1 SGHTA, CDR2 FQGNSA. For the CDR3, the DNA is TGTGCCAGCAGCTTTGCGAGATCCAATGAGCAGTTCTTC. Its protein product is CASSFARSNEQFF.

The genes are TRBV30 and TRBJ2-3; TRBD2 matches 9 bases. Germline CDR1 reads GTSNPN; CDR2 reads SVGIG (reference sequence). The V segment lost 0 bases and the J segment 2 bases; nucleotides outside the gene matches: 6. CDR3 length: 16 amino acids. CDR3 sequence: CAWSVGLAGDTDTQYF. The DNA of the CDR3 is TGTGCCTGGAGTGTAGGGTTAGCGGGAGACACAGATACGCAGTATTTT.